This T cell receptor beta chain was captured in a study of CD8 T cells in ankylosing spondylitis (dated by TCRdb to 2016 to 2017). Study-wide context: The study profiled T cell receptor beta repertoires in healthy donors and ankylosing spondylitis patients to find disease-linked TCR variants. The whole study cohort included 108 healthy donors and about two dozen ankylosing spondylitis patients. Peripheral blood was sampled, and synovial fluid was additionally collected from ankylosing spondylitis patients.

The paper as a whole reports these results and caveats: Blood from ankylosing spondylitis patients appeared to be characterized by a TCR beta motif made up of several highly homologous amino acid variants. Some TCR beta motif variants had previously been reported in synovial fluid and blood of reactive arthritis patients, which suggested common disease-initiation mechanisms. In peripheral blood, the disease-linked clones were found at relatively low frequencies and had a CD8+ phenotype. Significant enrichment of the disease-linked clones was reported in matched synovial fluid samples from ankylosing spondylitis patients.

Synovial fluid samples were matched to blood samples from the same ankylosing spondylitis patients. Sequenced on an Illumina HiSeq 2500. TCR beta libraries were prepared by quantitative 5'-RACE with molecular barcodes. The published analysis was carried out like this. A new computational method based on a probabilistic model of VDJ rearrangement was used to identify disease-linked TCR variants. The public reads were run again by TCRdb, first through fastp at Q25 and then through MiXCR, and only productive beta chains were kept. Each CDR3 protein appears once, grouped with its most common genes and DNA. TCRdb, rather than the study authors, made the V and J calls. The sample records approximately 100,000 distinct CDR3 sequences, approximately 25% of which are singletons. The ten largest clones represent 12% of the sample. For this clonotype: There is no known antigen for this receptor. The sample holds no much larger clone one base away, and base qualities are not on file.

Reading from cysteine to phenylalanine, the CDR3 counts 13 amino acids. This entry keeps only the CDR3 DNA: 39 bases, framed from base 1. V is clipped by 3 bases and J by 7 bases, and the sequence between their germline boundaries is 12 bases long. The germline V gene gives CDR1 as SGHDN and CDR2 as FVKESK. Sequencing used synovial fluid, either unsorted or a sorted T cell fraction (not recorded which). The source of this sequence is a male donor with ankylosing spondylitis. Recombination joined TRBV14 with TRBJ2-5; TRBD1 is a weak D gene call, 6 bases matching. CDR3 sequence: CASSQLQGWTQYF. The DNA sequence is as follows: TGTGCCAGCAGCCAGCTGCAGGGGTGGACCCAGTACTTC.